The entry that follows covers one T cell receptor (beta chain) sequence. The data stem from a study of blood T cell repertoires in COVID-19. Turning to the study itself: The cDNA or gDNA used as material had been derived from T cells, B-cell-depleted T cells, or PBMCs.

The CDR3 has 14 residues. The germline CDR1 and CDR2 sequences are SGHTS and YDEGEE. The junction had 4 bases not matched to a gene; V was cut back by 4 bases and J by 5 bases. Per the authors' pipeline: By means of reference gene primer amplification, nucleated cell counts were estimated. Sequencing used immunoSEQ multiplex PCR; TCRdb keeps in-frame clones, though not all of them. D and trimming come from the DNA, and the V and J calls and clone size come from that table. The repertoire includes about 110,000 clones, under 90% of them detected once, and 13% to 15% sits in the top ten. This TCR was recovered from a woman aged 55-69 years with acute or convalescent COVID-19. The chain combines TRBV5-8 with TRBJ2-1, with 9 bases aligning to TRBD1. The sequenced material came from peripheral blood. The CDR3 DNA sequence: TGTGCCAGCAGCATGGGACAGGGCCACAATGAGCAGTTCTTC. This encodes CASSMGQGHNEQFF.